This T cell receptor beta chain was obtained from a study of blood T cell repertoires in COVID-19. This clone was seen just once. This CDR3 is built from 17 residues. Between the trimmed V and J ends, which lost 3 bases and 0 bases, there was a span of 12 bases. Germline V gives CDR1 KGHSH, CDR2 LQKENI. Sequenced by immunoSEQ multiplex PCR; TCRdb stores in-frame clones only, minus some. The sample records about 310,000 clones, roughly 86% being singletons. This TCR came from a woman aged 18-30 years who had recovered from COVID-19. Sequencing was performed on PBMCs or T cells enriched from blood (not recorded which). The J gene is TRBJ1-6, the V gene TRBV18; D might be TRBD1 (5 bases). For the CDR3, the DNA is TGTGCCAGCTCACCCCGACAGTTGAGCTCCTATAATTCACCCCTCCACTTT. Protein: CASSPRQLSSYNSPLHF.